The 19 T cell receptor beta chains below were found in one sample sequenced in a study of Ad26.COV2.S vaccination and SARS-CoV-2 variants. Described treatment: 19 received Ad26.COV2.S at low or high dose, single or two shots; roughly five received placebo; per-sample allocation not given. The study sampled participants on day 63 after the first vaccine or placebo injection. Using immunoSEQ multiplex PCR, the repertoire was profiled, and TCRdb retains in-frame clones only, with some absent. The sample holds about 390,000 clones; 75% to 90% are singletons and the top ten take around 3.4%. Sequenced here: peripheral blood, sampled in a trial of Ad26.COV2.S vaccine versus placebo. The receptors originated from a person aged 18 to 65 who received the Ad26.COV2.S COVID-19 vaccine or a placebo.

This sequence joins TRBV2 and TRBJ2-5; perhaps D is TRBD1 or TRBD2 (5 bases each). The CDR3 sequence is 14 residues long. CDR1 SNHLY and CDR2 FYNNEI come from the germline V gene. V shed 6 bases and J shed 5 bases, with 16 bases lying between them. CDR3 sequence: CASSPGREWETQYF. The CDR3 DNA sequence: TGTGCCAGCAGCCCCGGCAGGGAGTGGGAGACCCAGTACTTC.

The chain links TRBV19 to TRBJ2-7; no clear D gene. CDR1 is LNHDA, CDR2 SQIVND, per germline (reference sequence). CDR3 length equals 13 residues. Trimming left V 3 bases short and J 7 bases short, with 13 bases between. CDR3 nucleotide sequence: TGTGCCAGTAGTATGTCAGTTCTACGTGAGCAGTACTTC. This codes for CASSMSVLREQYF.

As DNA, the CDR3 is TGCGCCAGCAGGACCGGCGGGGGGGCCATAGAGACCCAGTACTTC. Its translation: CASRTGGGAIETQYF. V and J are TRBV10-1 and TRBJ2-5; the match to TRBD2 covers 9 bases. The CDR3 contains 15 residues. V gave up 6 bases and J gave up 4 bases; unmatched junction bases: 9. CDR1 is WNHNN, CDR2 SYGVQD, per germline (reference sequence).

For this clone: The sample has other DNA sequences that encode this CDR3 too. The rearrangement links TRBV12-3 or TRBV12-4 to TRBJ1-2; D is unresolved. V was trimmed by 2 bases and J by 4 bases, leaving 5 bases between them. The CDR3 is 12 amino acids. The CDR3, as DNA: TGTGCCAGCAGTTTACGGAGCTATGGCTACACCTTC. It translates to CASSLRSYGYTF.

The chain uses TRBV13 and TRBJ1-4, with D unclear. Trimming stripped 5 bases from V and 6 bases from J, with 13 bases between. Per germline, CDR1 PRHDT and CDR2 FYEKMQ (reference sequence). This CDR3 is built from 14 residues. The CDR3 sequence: CASSRPKRDEKLFF. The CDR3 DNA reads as TGTGCCAGCAGCCGACCGAAACGGGATGAAAAACTGTTTTTT.

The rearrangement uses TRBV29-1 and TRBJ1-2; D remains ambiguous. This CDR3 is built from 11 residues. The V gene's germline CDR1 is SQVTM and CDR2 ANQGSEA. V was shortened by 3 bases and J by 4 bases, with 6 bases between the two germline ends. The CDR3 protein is CSVDRPYGYTF. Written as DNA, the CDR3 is TGCAGCGTTGACAGGCCCTATGGCTACACCTTC.

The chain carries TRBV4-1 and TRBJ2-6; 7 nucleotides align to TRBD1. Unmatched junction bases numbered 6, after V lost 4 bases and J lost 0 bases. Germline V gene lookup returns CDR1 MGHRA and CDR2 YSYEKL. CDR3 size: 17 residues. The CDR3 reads CASSRGQVYSGANVLTF. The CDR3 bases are TGCGCCAGCAGCCGAGGACAGGTTTACTCTGGGGCCAACGTCCTGACTTTC.

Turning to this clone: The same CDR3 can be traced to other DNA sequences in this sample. The CDR3 DNA is TGTGCCAGCAGTGACTGGGACAGGGGCTACGAGCAGTACTTC. This translates into CASSDWDRGYEQYF. The chain uses TRBV25-1 and TRBJ2-7; TRBD1 agrees at 10 bases. The CDR3 consists of 14 residues. Trimming at V came to 3 bases and at J to 3 bases, leaving 2 bases not matched to a gene. CDR1 and CDR2 (germline): MGHDK, SYGVNS.

The CDR3 bases are TGCGCCAGCAGCCATGGAATCTCTGGGGCCAACGTCCTGACTTTC. Residues: CASSHGISGANVLTF. The J gene is TRBJ2-6, the V gene TRBV4-1; D is undetermined. The CDR3 sequence is 15 residues long. V lost 3 bases to trimming and J lost 0 bases, with 6 bases between them. Germline V CDR1 and CDR2: MGHRA, YSYEKL.

The CDR3 region has the DNA TGTGCCAGTAGTAGCGGGGGGGCCTACAATGAGCAGTTCTTC. Its protein is CASSSGGAYNEQFF. The chain couples TRBV19 to TRBJ2-1; 9 nucleotides match TRBD2. The CDR3 has 14 residues. From germline, CDR1 is LNHDA and CDR2 SQIVND (reference sequence). V was pared by 4 bases and J by 2 bases, with 0 bases of the junction left unmatched.

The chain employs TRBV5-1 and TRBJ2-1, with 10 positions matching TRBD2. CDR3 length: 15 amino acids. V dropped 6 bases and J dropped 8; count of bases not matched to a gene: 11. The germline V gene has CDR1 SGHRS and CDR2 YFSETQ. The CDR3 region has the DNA TGCGCCAGCAAAGCGGGGGGGTCGATGAGGGATGAGCAGTTCTTC. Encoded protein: CASKAGGSMRDEQFF. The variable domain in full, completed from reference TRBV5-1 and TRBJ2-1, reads KAGVTQTPRYLIKTRGQQVTLSCSPISGHRSVSWYQQTPGQGLQFLFEYFSETQRNKGNFPGRFSGRQFSNSRSEMNVSTLELGDSALYLCASKAGGSMRDEQFFGPGTRLTVL.

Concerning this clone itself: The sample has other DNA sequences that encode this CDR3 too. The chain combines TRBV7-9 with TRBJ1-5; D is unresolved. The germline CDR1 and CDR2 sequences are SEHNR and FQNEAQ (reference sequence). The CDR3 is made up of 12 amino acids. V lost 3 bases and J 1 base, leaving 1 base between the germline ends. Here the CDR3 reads CASSLSNQPQHF. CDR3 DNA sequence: TGTGCCAGCAGCTTGAGCAATCAGCCCCAGCATTTT.

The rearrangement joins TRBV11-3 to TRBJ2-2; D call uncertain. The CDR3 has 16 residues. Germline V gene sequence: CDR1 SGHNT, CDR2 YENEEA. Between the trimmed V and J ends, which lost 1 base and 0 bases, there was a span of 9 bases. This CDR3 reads CASSLVGQPNTGELFF. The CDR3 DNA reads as TGTGCCAGCAGCTTAGTAGGGCAGCCGAACACCGGGGAGCTGTTTTTT.

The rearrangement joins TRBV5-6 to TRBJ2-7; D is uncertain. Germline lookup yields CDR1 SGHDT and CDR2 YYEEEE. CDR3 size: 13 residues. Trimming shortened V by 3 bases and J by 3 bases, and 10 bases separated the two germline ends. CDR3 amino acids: CASSSGPIYEQYF. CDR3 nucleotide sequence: TGTGCCAGCAGCTCCGGACCGATCTACGAGCAGTACTTC.

The CDR3 loop is CASSLVGRDNLHYGYTF. CDR3 nucleotides: TGTGCCAGCAGCTTAGTCGGCAGAGACAACCTGCACTATGGCTACACCTTC. V gene TRBV7-8 combines with J gene TRBJ1-2; no clear D gene. Trimming removed 1 base at V and 3 bases at J, with 18 bases between. Germline CDR1 and CDR2: SGHVS and FQNEAQ. The CDR3 runs 17 residues.

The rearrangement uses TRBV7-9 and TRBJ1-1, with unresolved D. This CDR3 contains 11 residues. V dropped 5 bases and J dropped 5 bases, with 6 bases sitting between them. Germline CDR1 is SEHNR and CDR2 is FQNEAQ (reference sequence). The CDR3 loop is CASSPVTEAFF. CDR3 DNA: TGTGCCAGCAGCCCCGTGACTGAAGCTTTCTTT.

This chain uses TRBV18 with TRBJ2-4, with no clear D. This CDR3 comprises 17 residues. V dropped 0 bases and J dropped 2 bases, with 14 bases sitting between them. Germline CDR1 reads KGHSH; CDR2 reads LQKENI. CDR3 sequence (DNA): TGTGCCAGCTCACCACCGATTTACACGGACCCCAAAAACATTCAGTACTTC. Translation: CASSPPIYTDPKNIQYF.

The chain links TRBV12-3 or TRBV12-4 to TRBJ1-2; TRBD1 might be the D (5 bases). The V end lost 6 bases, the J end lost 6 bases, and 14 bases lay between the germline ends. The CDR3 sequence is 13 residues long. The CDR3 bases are TGTGCCAGCAGGCCAGGGAGTCACGATGGCTACACCTTC. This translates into CASRPGSHDGYTF.

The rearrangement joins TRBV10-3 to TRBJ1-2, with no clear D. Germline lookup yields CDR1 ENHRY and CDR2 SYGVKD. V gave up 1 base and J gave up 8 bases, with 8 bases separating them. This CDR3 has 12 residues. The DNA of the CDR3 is TGTGCCATCAGTGAGTTCGGGAAGGGCTACACCTTC. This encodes CAISEFGKGYTF.